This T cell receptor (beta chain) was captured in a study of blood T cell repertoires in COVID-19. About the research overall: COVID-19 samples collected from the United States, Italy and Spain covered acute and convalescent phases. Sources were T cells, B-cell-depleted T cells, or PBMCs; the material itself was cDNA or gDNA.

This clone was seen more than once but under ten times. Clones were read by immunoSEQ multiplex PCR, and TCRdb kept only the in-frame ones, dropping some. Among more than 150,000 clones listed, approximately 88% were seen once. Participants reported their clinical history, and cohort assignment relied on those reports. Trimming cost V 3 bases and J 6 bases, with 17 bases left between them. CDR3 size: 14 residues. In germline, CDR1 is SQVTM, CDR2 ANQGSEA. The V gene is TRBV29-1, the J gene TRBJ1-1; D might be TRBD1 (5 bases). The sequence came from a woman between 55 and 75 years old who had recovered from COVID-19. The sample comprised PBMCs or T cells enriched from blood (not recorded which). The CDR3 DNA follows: TGCAGCGTTGACTCAAGGGGAAGTGTGCCTGAAGCTTTCTTT. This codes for CSVDSRGSVPEAFF.